The clone carrying this TCR beta chain was seen at least ten times. TCRdb re-called the 5' RACE reads through MiXCR, storing one row per CDR3 protein. There are under 40,000 distinct CDR3 sequences in the sample; roughly 6% occur only once, and approximately 10% lies in the top ten. Time point reported: sample taken at primary tumor resection. Whole RNA, which was extracted from tumor, nontumor lung tissue or frozen PBMC, was sequenced without any cell sorting. This specimen belongs to a study of spatial heterogeneity in lung cancer. Trimming removed 0 bases from V and 10 bases from J, with 16 bases in between. Germline CDR1 reads SGHRS; CDR2 reads YFSETQ. This CDR3 has 15 residues.

Sequencing used PBMCs, obtained at surgery. This chain uses TRBV5-1 with TRBJ1-4, with D possibly matching TRBD1 (5 bases). The receptor's source is a male donor with early-stage non-small cell lung cancer. The CDR3 region is CASSLDGTAPGKLFF. The CDR3 DNA follows: TGCGCCAGCAGCTTGGACGGGACGGCTCCTGGAAAACTGTTTTTT.